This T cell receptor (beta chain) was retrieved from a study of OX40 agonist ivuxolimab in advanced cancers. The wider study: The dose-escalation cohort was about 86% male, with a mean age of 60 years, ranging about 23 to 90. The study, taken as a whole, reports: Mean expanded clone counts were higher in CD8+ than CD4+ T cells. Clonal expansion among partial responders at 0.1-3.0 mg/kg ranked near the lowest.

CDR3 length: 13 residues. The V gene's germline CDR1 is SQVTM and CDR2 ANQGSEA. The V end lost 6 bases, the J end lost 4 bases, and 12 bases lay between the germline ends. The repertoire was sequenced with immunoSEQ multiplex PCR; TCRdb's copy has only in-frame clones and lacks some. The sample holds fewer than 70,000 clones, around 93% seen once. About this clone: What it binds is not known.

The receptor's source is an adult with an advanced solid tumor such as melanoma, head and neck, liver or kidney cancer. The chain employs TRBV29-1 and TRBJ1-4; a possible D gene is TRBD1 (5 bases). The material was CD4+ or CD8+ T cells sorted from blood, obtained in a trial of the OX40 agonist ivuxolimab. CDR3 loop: CSVRDGINEKLFF. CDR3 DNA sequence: TGCAGCGTCAGGGACGGTATTAATGAAAAACTGTTTTTT. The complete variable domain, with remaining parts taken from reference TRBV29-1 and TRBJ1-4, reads SAVISQKPSRDICQRGTSLTIQCQVDSQVTMMFWYRQQPGQSLTLIATANQGSEATYESGFVIDKFPISRPNLTFSTLTVSNMSPEDSSIYLCSVRDGINEKLFFGSGTQLSVL.